The rows below give T cell receptor beta chains drawn from one sample of a study of T cells in Graves' hyperthyroidism and ophthalmopathy. TCRdb recomputed calls from the multiplex PCR reads with MiXCR, one row per CDR3 protein. The sample includes about 410,000 distinct CDR3 sequences, under 15% of them seen just once. The sequenced sample was blood. These receptors all come from a man younger than 30 with Graves' ophthalmopathy. Each CDR3 is given with its conserved first and last residue. The order of the fields is J gene, V gene, CDR3 protein.

TRBJ2-7 TRBV30 CAWSGPGVGGRYLSYEQYF
TRBJ2-7 TRBV6-5 CASSYWTGGPPSEQYF
TRBJ1-2 TRBV3-1 CASSLNRVNGYTF
TRBJ2-5 TRBV5-1 CASSSTATPQETQYF
TRBJ2-7 TRBV6-2/TRBV6-3 CASSYSDRLGQPYEQYF
TRBJ2-7 TRBV27 CASSSVPAGSGRAYEQYF
TRBJ1-2 TRBV19 CASSPRTENLGYTF
TRBJ2-7 TRBV3-1 CASSPTSGTSGSGSYEQYF
TRBJ1-5 TRBV6-1 CASRRNKAGAGNQPQHF
TRBJ2-7 TRBV5-1 CASSGRGRYEQYF
TRBJ1-4 TRBV11-2 CASSPGWGHEKLFF
TRBJ1-4 TRBV5-1 CASSLSQGNEKLFF
TRBJ1-1 TRBV5-1 CASRGEGATEAFF
TRBJ2-7 TRBV6-1 CASSTNSWGDLKGEQYF
TRBJ2-7 TRBV3-1 CASSQDRVATRGEQYF
TRBJ2-1 TRBV20-1 CSARPTSGTYNEQFF
TRBJ2-1 TRBV27 CASSFVGTGTNEQFF
TRBJ2-7 TRBV13 CASSYGEGRYEQYF
TRBJ2-5 TRBV4-1 CASSQEYSGWETQYF
TRBJ2-5 TRBV7-8 CASSLARQGGTQYF
TRBJ2-4 TRBV5-1 CASTSTRGQGIQYF
TRBJ2-3 TRBV30 CAWIRTSSSTDTQYF
TRBJ2-7 TRBV6-1 CASSPRALGPDEQYF
TRBJ2-2 TRBV4-1 CASSQVKPAGGPLDTGELFF
TRBJ2-7 TRBV6-6 CASSYSARGPTYEQYF
TRBJ2-3 TRBV7-2 CASSFGLAGGQVHTDTQYF
TRBJ2-1 TRBV27 CASSLLTSGGPSYNEQFF
TRBJ2-1 TRBV9 CASSSAGGGYDEQFF
TRBJ2-1 TRBV27 CASSSGALAYNEQFF
TRBJ2-1 TRBV13 CASSPPGSGGTEQFF
TRBJ2-5 TRBV7-6 CASSSSGSQETQYF
TRBJ1-2 TRBV3-1 CASSQGPGTDGYTF
TRBJ2-7 TRBV6-1 CASSPRDFYEQYF
TRBJ2-7 TRBV2 CASSYYPGNEQYF
TRBJ2-1 TRBV4-2 CASSQAGTGLSNEQFF
TRBJ1-6 TRBV19 CASTTDYNSPLHF
TRBJ1-5 TRBV5-8 CASSLTTTGTQHF
TRBJ2-2 TRBV30 CAWSVTSGPGELFF
TRBJ2-5 TRBV12-3/TRBV12-4 CASSLLTGEETQYF
TRBJ2-5 TRBV9 CASSVAGTVTGTQYF
TRBJ2-3 TRBV7-9 CASSLLAGVRDTQYF
TRBJ2-1 TRBV12-3/TRBV12-4 CASSLQIVNEQFF
TRBJ1-2 TRBV19 CASSTSSGQGAGYTF
TRBJ2-7 TRBV6-6 CASSYSIRPYEQYF
TRBJ1-2 TRBV30 CAWSGTRYGYTF
TRBJ1-2 TRBV2 CASSDPGAGGYTF
TRBJ1-1 TRBV13 CASSLWTGVRVTEAFF
TRBJ2-3 TRBV5-1 CASSSWDSGDTDTQYF
TRBJ1-6 TRBV6-1 CASSYSSDPALYNSPLHF
TRBJ2-3 TRBV5-4 CASSLRLAGPRDTQYF